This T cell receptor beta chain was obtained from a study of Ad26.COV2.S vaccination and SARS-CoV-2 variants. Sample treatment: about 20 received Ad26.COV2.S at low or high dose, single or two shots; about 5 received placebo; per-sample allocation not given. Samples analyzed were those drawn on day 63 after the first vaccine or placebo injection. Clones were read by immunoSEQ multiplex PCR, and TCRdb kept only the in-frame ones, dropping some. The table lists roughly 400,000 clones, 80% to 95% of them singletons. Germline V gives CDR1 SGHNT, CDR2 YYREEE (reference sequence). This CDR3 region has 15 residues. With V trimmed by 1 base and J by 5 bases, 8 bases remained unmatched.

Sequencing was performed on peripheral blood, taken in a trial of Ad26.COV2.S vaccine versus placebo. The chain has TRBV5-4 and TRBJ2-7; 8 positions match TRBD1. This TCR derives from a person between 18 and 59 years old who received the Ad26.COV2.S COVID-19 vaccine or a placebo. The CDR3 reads CASSLLRQGFDEQYF. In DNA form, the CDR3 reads TGTGCCAGCAGCTTGTTGAGACAGGGGTTTGACGAGCAGTACTTC.